This T cell receptor (beta chain) was profiled in a study of somatic mutations in cytotoxic T cells in rheumatoid arthritis. Study-wide background: Blood samples of around 30 ml were drawn from patients (in EDTA) right after diagnosis and before any treatment. Study findings and constraints: An age-related increase in CD8+ clonality was seen in rheumatoid arthritis patients but not in healthy controls. Levels of CD8+ T-cell clonality in rheumatoid arthritis patients were statistically indistinguishable from those seen in age-matched healthy controls, with no significant difference.

The method was immunoSEQ multiplex PCR; TCRdb's version includes in-frame clones alone and lacks a portion of them. The table has about 23,000 clones, 78% seen once. Note on this clone: Its target is not known.

Germline-derived CDR1 and CDR2 are SNHLY and FYNNEI. The CDR3 runs 14 residues. Trimming stripped 1 base from V and 1 base from J, with 7 bases between. The TCR originated in an adult with rheumatoid arthritis. V and J are TRBV2 and TRBJ1-1; D call uncertain. The sequenced sample was CD8+ T cells sorted from blood. CDR3 region: CASSEGRENTEAFF. DNA for the CDR3: TGTGCCAGCAGTGAAGGACGGGAGAACACTGAAGCTTTCTTT.